This T cell receptor (beta chain) was sequenced for a study of cytomegalovirus exposure and HLA in healthy donors. Study summary: Early released data comprised about 84 million unique TCRs from HLA-typed donors.

Amplification used 60 Vbeta primers and 13 Jbeta primers. TCRdb keeps only in-frame clones here, not all; method: immunoSEQ multiplex PCR. With 55,000 to 75,000 clones in the sample, the ten largest clones hold under 2%. V dropped 3 bases and J dropped 9 bases, with 15 bases sitting between them. Germline CDR1 SGHTA, CDR2 FQGTGA. The length of the CDR3 is 14 residues. The chain joins TRBV7-3 to TRBJ1-3, with D unclear. The TCR originated in a woman aged 25 to 39 in good health and CMV-seronegative. The sample comprised PBMCs. The CDR3 protein is CASSFGAGIGTIYF. As DNA, the CDR3 is TGTGCCAGCAGCTTTGGTGCGGGGATTGGCACCATATATTTT.